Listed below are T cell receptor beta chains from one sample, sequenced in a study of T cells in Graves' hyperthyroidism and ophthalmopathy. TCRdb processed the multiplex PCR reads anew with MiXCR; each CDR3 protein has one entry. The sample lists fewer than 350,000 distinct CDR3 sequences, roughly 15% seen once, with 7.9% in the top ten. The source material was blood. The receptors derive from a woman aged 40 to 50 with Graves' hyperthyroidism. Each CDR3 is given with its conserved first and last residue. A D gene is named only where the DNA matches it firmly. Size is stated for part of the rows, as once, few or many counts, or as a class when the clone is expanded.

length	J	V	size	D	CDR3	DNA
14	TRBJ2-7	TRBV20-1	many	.	CRAGGQGPSYEQYF	TGCAGGGCGGGGGGACAGGGACCTTCCTACGAGCAGTACTTC
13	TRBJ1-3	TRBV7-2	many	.	CASQQGSGNTIYF	TGTGCCAGCCAGCAGGGCTCTGGAAACACCATATATTTT
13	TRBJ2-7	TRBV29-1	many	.	CSVRRESSYEQYF	TGCAGCGTTCGACGGGAGAGCTCCTACGAGCAGTACTTC
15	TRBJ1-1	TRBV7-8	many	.	CASSLLGQANTEAFF	TGTGCCAGCAGCTTATTAGGGCAGGCGAACACTGAAGCTTTCTTT
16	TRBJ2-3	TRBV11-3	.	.	CASSPTSGRDTDTQYF	TGTGCCAGCAGCCCTACGTCGGGACGGGATACAGATACGCAGTATTTT
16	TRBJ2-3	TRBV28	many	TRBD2	CAAHAPGLAGTDTQYF	TGTGCCGCACATGCTCCGGGACTAGCGGGAACGGATACGCAGTATTTT
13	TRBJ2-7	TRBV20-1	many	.	CSARIGTSYEQYF	TGCAGTGCTAGAATCGGGACTTCCTACGAGCAGTACTTC
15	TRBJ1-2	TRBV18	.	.	CASSPQSITGYGYTF	TGTGCCAGCTCACCACAGTCCATTACGGGCTATGGCTACACCTTC
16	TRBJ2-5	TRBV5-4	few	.	CASSLASQGFQETQYF	TGTGCCAGCAGCTTGGCCTCCCAAGGATTTCAAGAGACCCAGTACTTC
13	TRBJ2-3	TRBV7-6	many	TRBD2	CASRSGSGDTQYF	TGTGCCAGCAGGAGCGGGAGTGGAGATACGCAGTATTTT
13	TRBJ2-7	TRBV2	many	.	CASSVMDFYEQYF	TGTGCCAGCAGTGTAATGGATTTCTACGAGCAGTACTTC
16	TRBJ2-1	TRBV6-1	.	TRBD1	CASSPTWDRDYNEQFF	TGTGCCAGCAGCCCGACATGGGACAGAGATTACAATGAGCAGTTCTTC
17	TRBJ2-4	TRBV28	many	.	CASSFSGGWAAKNIQYF	TGTGCCAGCAGTTTTTCCGGGGGTTGGGCGGCCAAAAACATTCAGTACTTC
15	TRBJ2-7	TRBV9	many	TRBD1	CASSSTGFKVYEQYF	TGTGCCAGCAGCTCGACAGGGTTTAAAGTATACGAGCAGTACTTC
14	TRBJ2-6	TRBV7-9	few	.	CASSLARGANVLTF	TGTGCCAGCAGCTTAGCGCGCGGGGCCAACGTCCTGACTTTC
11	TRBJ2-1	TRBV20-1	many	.	CSARGHDEQFF	TGCAGTGCTAGGGGCCACGATGAGCAGTTCTTC
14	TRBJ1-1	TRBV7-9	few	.	CASSLVGGDNEAFF	TGTGCCAGCAGCTTAGTCGGTGGGGATAATGAAGCTTTCTTT
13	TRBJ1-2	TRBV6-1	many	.	CASSLGRDYGYTF	TGTGCCAGCAGTCTTGGACGGGACTATGGCTACACCTTC
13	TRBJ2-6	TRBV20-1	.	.	CSARDPGATLLTF	TGCAGTGCTAGAGATCCGGGGGCAACGCTCCTGACTTTC
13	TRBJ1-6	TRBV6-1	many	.	CASSDNSDSPLHF	TGTGCCAGCAGTGACAACAGCGATTCACCCCTCCACTTT
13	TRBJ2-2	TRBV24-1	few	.	CATGRGSAGELFF	TGTGCCACCGGCAGGGGATCAGCCGGGGAGCTGTTTTTT
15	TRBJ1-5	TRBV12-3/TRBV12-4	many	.	CASSFDSGGNQPQHF	TGTGCCAGCAGTTTTGACTCCGGAGGCAATCAGCCCCAGCATTTT
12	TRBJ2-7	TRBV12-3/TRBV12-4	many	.	CASSRDADEQYF	TGTGCCAGCAGTAGGGACGCGGACGAGCAGTACTTC
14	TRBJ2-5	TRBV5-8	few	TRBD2	CASSFGSGSETQYF	TGTGCCAGCAGCTTTGGGAGCGGGAGTGAGACCCAGTACTTC